This entry is about one T cell receptor (beta chain). The data derive from a study of T cells expressing NK-cell markers. TCRdb reprocessed the 5' RACE reads; each CDR3 protein has one entry and no DNA is given. Its clone listing holds about 430,000 distinct CDR3 sequences. This CDR3 contains 15 residues. Per germline, CDR1 SGHNT and CDR2 YENEEA. The source of this sequence is a woman aged 50 to 60 in good health. The sequenced material came from blood T cells: a sorted CD56 or NKG2C T cell subset, CD4+ or CD8+ T cells, or bulk PBMC T cells (not recorded which). This chain uses TRBV11-3 with TRBJ2-7. The CDR3 sequence: CASSSMSGSPLEQYF.